These T cell receptor beta chains were read from a single sample in a study of neurological immune-mediated disorders. MiXCR, applied by TCRdb to the 5' RACE reads, yields one record per CDR3 protein. Among some 35,000 distinct CDR3 sequences listed, under 14% were seen once. Material for sequencing was CD4+ T cells from blood. Receptors originate from a woman in her thirties with HTLV-1-associated myelopathy (HAM/TSP). The conserved cysteine and the conserved F or W are not part of the CDR3 here.

V: TRBV20-1; CDR3: SGVTGTGVGDTQY
V: TRBV3-1; CDR3: ASGLASDTQY
V: TRBV20-1; CDR3: SARDRDKIKTEAF
V: TRBV20-1; CDR3: SASRDSASLNYGYT
V: TRBV30; CDR3: AWDGPGLTNTEAL
V: TRBV12-3/TRBV12-4; CDR3: ASRVTGGGAGNEQF
V: TRBV5-1; CDR3: ASSIREIYEQY
V: TRBV2; CDR3: ASSKGLLNTEAF
V: TRBV7-2; CDR3: ASSLGGRNIQY
V: TRBV12-3/TRBV12-4; CDR3: ASSTQGNYGYT
V: TRBV19; CDR3: ASRRGGADTQY
V: TRBV6-5; CDR3: ASSRRGREQY
V: TRBV11-2; CDR3: ASSRNTYEQY
V: TRBV30; CDR3: AWGTGPYEQY
V: TRBV20-1; CDR3: SVGGSGYEQY
V: TRBV5-1; CDR3: ASSPPSGEQDTQY
V: TRBV18; CDR3: ASSLSQEHNSPLH
V: TRBV6-6; CDR3: ASSRLAGGTDTQY
V: TRBV7-2; CDR3: ASSFRRSQGAGELF
V: TRBV5-5; CDR3: ASSPLTGNEQF
V: TRBV6-5; CDR3: ASSPGLTRTDTQY
V: TRBV30; CDR3: AYELTSGNTIY
V: TRBV20-1; CDR3: SARLGTLGFEKLF
V: TRBV20-1; CDR3: SATLAGGAGQPQH
V: TRBV15; CDR3: ATSRDPGLGNYGYT
V: TRBV7-9; CDR3: ASSPSRLTNEKLF
V: TRBV9; CDR3: ASSVGQGHYEQF
V: TRBV3-1; CDR3: ASSQAGAKRTEAF
V: TRBV6-5; CDR3: ASSTREGQSNTIY
V: TRBV11-3; CDR3: ASSLEQSSYNEQF
V: TRBV20-1; CDR3: SARSSPGGELF
V: TRBV12-3/TRBV12-4; CDR3: ASSLDSPNYGYT
V: TRBV4-2; CDR3: ASSKDPTGNYGYT
V: TRBV20-1; CDR3: SARRASRGPGDGYT
V: TRBV29-1; CDR3: SVEVSTYGYT
V: TRBV14; CDR3: ASSHSSDTQY
V: TRBV3-1; CDR3: ASSASDRGSGNTIY
V: TRBV12-3/TRBV12-4; CDR3: ASSSGGNTEAF
V: TRBV6-5; CDR3: ASKLTGRNTEAF
V: TRBV20-1; CDR3: SAPRGQVNTEAF
V: TRBV7-2; CDR3: ASSFSLYEQY
V: TRBV5-5; CDR3: ASSLYRTNYGYN
V: TRBV5-1; CDR3: ASSLIGSSGANVLT
V: TRBV3-1; CDR3: ASSRTGGPTGELF
V: TRBV12-3/TRBV12-4; CDR3: ASSRGQLGTEAF
V: TRBV3-1; CDR3: ASSGLGTGFNEKLF
V: TRBV7-9; CDR3: ASSLALNYEQY
V: TRBV6-5; CDR3: ASGRGNQPQH
V: TRBV7-8; CDR3: ASSLAEMSSNSRRRTEAF
V: TRBV5-1; CDR3: ASSLPGDYEQY
V: TRBV10-3; CDR3: AITGGTNNEQF
V: TRBV7-8; CDR3: ASSLVGLYEQY
V: TRBV20-1; CDR3: SARGTDNQPQH
V: TRBV10-3; CDR3: AISDQRGRIPYEQY